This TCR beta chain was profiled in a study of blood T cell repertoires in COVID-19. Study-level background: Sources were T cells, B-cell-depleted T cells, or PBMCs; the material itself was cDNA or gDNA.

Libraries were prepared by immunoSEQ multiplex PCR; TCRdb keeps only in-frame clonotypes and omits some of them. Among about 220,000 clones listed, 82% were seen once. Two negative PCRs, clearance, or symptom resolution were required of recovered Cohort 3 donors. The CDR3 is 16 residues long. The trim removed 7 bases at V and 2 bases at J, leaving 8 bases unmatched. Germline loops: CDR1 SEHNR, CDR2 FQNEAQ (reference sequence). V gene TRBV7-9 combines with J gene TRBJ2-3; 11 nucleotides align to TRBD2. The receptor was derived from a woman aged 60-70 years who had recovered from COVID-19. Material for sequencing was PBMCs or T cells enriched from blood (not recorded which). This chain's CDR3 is CASIPLAGGPTDTQYF. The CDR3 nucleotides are TGTGCCAGCATCCCCCTAGCGGGAGGACCCACAGATACGCAGTATTTT.